This TCR beta chain was recorded in a study of T cell responses to AZD1222 COVID-19 vaccine. Study at large: Second-dose intervals of approximately 4 or approximately 12 weeks were pooled.

CDR3 size: 17 residues. The germline V gene has CDR1 SGHAT and CDR2 FQNNGV. With V trimmed by 5 bases and J by 2 bases, 13 bases remained unmatched. Profiling relied on immunoSEQ multiplex PCR, and the TCRdb table lists in-frame clones only, not all of them. This table has about 130,000 clones, around 92% appearing once. Specimen: peripheral blood, collected on day 0 of AZD1222 vaccination. This sequence originates from an adult in good health. This chain joins TRBV11-2 and TRBJ2-3, with 7 positions matching TRBD2. CDR3 sequence (DNA): TGTGCCAGCAGCCCCTCAGGAAGCGGGGATACCACAGATACGCAGTATTTT. Translating gives CASSPSGSGDTTDTQYF.